This T cell receptor (beta chain) derives from a study of cytomegalovirus exposure and HLA in healthy donors. The donors were members of the validation cohort, which comprised around 110 subjects and was separate from the first cohort of roughly 700 subjects. TCRdb's table, derived via immunoSEQ multiplex PCR, lists solely in-frame clones and lacks some. The sample has 150,000 to 200,000 clones, 86% seen once. Study outcomes and limitations: The study labeled under 200 TCR beta chains cytomegalovirus-associated. A later analysis found first-cohort TCR clusters tended to co-occur in the 90 to 150 validation repertoires.

To note about this clone: Its antigen remains unknown.

Trimming pared 7 bases from V and 2 bases from J, leaving 21 bases between. Germline V gene sequence: CDR1 SNHLY, CDR2 FYNNEI. The CDR3 has 16 amino acids. This TCR was recovered from a man aged 25 to 45 in good health and CMV-seropositive. J is TRBJ2-7 and V is TRBV2, with TRBD2 as a possible D gene (7 bases). The sequencing sample was made of PBMCs. CDR3 bases: TGTGCCAGCATATTGGGGGGGGGCCGTAAAACCTACGAGCAGTACTTC. Translation: CASILGGGRKTYEQYF.